This T cell receptor beta chain was obtained from a study of naive and memory T cell subsets (dated by TCRdb to about 2017). About the full investigation: An open-source, UMI-based TCR alpha and beta sequencing pipeline was applied to sorted naive and memory peripheral blood T cell subsets. The functional CMV T cell responses agreed completely with IgG serology results. RNA was DNase-treated and reverse transcribed with TCR constant-region primers, mostly using SuperScript III. What the research found in general, with its limitations: A few larger clonotypes were present in naive repertoires, especially CD8 naive repertoires, and these clonotypes were possibly memory cells re-expressing CD45RA. RNA-based TCR counts may be affected by expression changes linked to T cell activation and differentiation. A power law was followed by TCR abundance, with an exponent that differed between naive and memory subsets but was consistent across the three individuals. Once error correction was done, more than 90% of naive TCR sequences showed up just once, which made the naive abundance distributions much steeper than those of the memory subsets. The repertoire findings for the naive and memory subsets could not be validated against a ground truth because none was available. In both CD4 and CD8 cells, going from naive through CM, EM and EMRA, the Gini index went up while Shannon and inverse Simpson diversity went down. Single alpha or beta chain sequences, rather than paired alpha/beta receptors, were used to define clonotypes.

Separate amplification of TCR alpha and beta chain libraries was performed from the second PCR step onward. Donor CMV status was determined by IFNgamma production from CD4+ T cells after overnight stimulation of fresh PBMCs with CMV viral lysate. Miltenyi beads were used first to positively select CD4 T cells, and CD8 T cells were then positively selected from the CD4-negative fraction. Cells stained for CD3, CD4, CD8, CD45RA, CD27 and a live/dead dye were sorted on a BD Aria II into four subsets by CD45RA and CD27. Blood was obtained from a few healthy volunteers, and the blood from each volunteer was fractionated into CD4 and CD8 T cells and subsequently into four differentiation subsets. About 120 ml of peripheral blood was drawn per donor, and PBMC were isolated by Ficoll-Paque PLUS density-gradient centrifugation. Sorted cells were lysed in RLT buffer, after which RNA was extracted using a Qiagen RNeasy kit and stored at -80 degrees C.

Unmatched junction bases come to 8, with V trimmed by 2 bases and J by 2 bases. The CDR3, from cysteine to phenylalanine, totals 16 residues. Solely the CDR3 DNA is kept, with 48 bases framed from the first base. In the germline V gene, CDR1 corresponds to SGDLS and CDR2 to YYNGEE. The library was built by means of UMI-ligation and nested PCR. An equimolar mix of two oligonucleotides covering both TRBC1 and TRBC2 was used as the beta constant-region primer. Four rounds of PCR, combining the SP2 primer with nested alpha and beta constant-region primers, were used to amplify the ligated cDNA. T4 RNA ligase 1 ligated a single-stranded oligonucleotide carrying the SP2 primer and a 12-nucleotide UMI to the cDNA 3' end. The ligation reaction was kept at 16 degrees C for roughly 18-25 hours. PCR2 was typically run as a SYBR Green qPCR and stopped at a predetermined threshold to prevent over-amplification. Every purification after the first one was done using Agencourt AMPure XP magnetic beads. Library amounts were measured by Qubit and library quality was assessed on a TapeStation, where the main peak was expected at around 650 bp. Pooled libraries were sequenced on an Illumina MiSeq with v2 2x251 paired-end kits, typically giving roughly 0.9-2.2 million reads per sample. Each sample was pooled at approximately 4.3 nM, and roughly 4.5-7% PhiX was included to help cluster recognition. From the authors' description of their analysis: FASTQ reads processed by Demultiplexor were assigned V and J genes by Decombinator through tag matching that tolerated a single base-pair mismatch. Collapsinator relied on UMIs to fix sequencing errors as well as frequency errors caused by PCR heterogeneity. CDR3Translator translated TCRs and extracted CDR3s from the conserved cysteine to the FGXG phenylalanine, flagging non-productive sequences. Repertoires were subsampled to equal numbers of UMI-defined TCRs before Gini, Shannon entropy and inverse Simpson indices were calculated. Power-law fits to clonotype abundance distributions were performed by maximum likelihood within the linear range. When run on a single naive CD8 sample, MIGEC and the pipeline yielded similar UMI counts, similar unique TCR numbers and similar clonal distributions. In one analysis, naive TCRs also found in any memory subset of the same donor were removed from the naive repertoire. The repertoires were searched for 7,322 CMV-associated CDR3 sequences that had been compiled from VDJdb and a published dataset. TCRdb trimmed public reads at Q25 via fastp, called clones via MiXCR and kept in-frame beta chains. Identical CDR3 proteins give one entry, which carries the most common genes and DNA. TCRdb's processing, not the study's, gives the V and J calls here. This sample is represented by 120,000 to 150,000 distinct CDR3 sequences; approximately 21% of them were singletons. Approximately 0.63% of the sample belongs to the ten largest clones.

With regard to this clonotype: Which antigen it targets is not known. No quality values exist for individual bases; no much larger clone is one base distant.

The V gene is TRBV9 and the J gene is TRBJ1-2, with 8 bases aligning to TRBD1. The sequenced sample consisted of naive CD8+ T cells from blood. Reading the label with the study, this specimen's cell subset or site is: naive T cells, CD45RA high CD27+. This clonotype was obtained from a human donor in good health. The CDR3 has the sequence CASSVGQAPMNYGYTF. The DNA is TGTGCCAGCAGCGTGGGACAGGCGCCGATGAACTATGGCTACACCTTC.